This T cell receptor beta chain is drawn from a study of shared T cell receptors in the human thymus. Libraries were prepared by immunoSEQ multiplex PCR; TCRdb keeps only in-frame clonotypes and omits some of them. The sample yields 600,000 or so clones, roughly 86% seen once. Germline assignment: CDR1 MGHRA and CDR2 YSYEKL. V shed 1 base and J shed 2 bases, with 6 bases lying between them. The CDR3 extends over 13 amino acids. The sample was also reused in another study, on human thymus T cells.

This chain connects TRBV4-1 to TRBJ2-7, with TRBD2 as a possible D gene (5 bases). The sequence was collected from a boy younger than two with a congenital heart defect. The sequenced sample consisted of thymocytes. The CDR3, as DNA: TGCGCCAGCAGCCAAGTCGGGACCTACGAGCAGTACTTC. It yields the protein CASSQVGTYEQYF.